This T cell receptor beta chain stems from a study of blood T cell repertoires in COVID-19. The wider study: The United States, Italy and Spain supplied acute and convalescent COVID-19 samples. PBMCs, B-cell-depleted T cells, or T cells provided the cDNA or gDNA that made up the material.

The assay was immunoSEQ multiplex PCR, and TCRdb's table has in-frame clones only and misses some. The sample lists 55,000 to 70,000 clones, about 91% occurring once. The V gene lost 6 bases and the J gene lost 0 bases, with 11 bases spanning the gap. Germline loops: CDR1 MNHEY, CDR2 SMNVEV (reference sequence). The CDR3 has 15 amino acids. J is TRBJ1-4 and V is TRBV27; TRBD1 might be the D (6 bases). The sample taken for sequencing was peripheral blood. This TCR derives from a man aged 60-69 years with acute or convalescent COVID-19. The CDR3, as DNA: TGTGCCAGCAGAAGAACAGGGCCAACTAATGAAAAACTGTTTTTT. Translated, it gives CASRRTGPTNEKLFF. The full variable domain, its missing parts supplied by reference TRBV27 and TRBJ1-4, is EAQVTQNPRYLITVTGKKLTVTCSQNMNHEYMSWYRQDPGLGLRQIYYSMNVEVTDKGDVPEGYKVSRKEKRNFPLILESPSPNQTSLYFCASRRTGPTNEKLFFGSGTQLSVL.